One and the same sample provided the 18 T cell receptor beta chains below, sequenced in a study of blood T cell repertoires in COVID-19. The data were produced by immunoSEQ multiplex PCR, yet TCRdb's version contains in-frame clones alone and is incomplete. The data show 200,000 to 300,000 clones, roughly nine tenths seen once. What was sequenced was peripheral blood. The receptors come from a man younger than 35 with active or convalescent COVID-19.

This chain's CDR3 is CASSYTGAGELFF. The CDR3, as DNA: TGTGCCAGCAGTTATACGGGTGCCGGGGAGCTGTTTTTT. This chain connects TRBV6-6 to TRBJ2-2; D not resolved. This CDR3 spans 13 amino acids. Germline assignment: CDR1 MNHNY and CDR2 SVGAGI (reference sequence). Trimming took off 3 bases at V and 6 bases at J, with 8 bases between the two ends.

The chain combines TRBV9 with TRBJ2-1; D is uncertain. V gave up 2 bases and J gave up 3 bases, with 15 bases separating them. Germline CDR1 reads SGDLS; CDR2 reads YYNGEE. This CDR3 is built from 16 residues. Here the CDR3 DNA reads TGTGCCAGCAGCGTGATACCCCGGCTAGACTACAATGAGCAGTTCTTC. Amino acid sequence: CASSVIPRLDYNEQFF.

The rearrangement joins TRBV7-2 to TRBJ2-1; TRBD2 might be the D (7 bases). Trimming took off 8 bases at V and 2 bases at J, with 16 bases between the two ends. There are 15 residues in the CDR3. Germline lookup yields CDR1 SGHTA and CDR2 FQGNSA. The CDR3 spells CASQQGGRPYNEQFF. CDR3 sequence (DNA): TGTGCCAGCCAACAGGGCGGGAGACCCTACAATGAGCAGTTCTTC.

The chain uses TRBV6-9 and TRBJ2-2; TRBD2 matches 10 bases. CDR1 and CDR2 (germline): MNHGY, SVAAGI. With 4 bases clipped from V and 10 bases from J, the junction kept 6 bases outside the gene matches. The CDR3 runs 14 residues. CDR3 loop: CASSSPTSGEELFF. The CDR3 DNA reads as TGTGCCAGCAGTTCCCCAACTAGCGGGGAGGAGCTGTTTTTT.

The chain employs TRBV15 and TRBJ2-1; tentatively, D is TRBD1 (7 bases). Germline CDR1 reads LNHNV; CDR2 reads YYDKDF (reference sequence). Trimming took off 0 bases at V and 7 bases at J, with 13 bases between the two ends. The CDR3 runs to 15 residues. CDR3 bases: TGTGCCACCAGCAGAGATGGAGGGGGCGGGAATGAGCAGTTCTTC. Protein sequence: CATSRDGGGGNEQFF.

The chain is built from TRBV7-6 and TRBJ2-1, with 13 positions matching TRBD2. After removal of 5 bases from V and 7 bases from J, the junction contained 2 bases not matched to a gene. CDR1 and CDR2 from the germline V gene are SGHVS and FNYEAQ. The CDR3 consists of 14 residues. CDR3 loop: CASSRGLAGNEQFF. The CDR3 DNA is TGTGCCAGCAGCCGGGGACTAGCGGGGAATGAGCAGTTCTTC.

The chain recombines TRBV9 with TRBJ1-2; 7 nucleotides align to TRBD1. After removal of 4 bases from V and 8 bases from J, the junction contained 11 bases not matched to a gene. The CDR3 consists of 14 residues. Germline V CDR1 and CDR2: SGDLS, YYNGEE. CDR3 protein: CASSFGRQGEGYTF. As DNA, the CDR3 is TGTGCCAGCAGCTTTGGCAGACAGGGTGAAGGCTACACCTTC.

The chain combines TRBV10-2 with TRBJ2-3; 9 bases map to TRBD2. The CDR3 consists of 16 residues. The germline V gene encodes CDR1 WSHSY and CDR2 SAAADI. V lost 6 bases, J lost 7 bases, and 14 bases stayed unmatched. This CDR3 reads CASRETPAAGGNTQYF. In DNA, the CDR3 is TGCGCCAGCAGAGAGACGCCAGCAGCGGGGGGAAATACGCAGTATTTT.

V is TRBV6-5 and J is TRBJ1-3; 7 bases match TRBD1. The V gene end was trimmed by 4 bases and the J gene end by 1 base; junction bases not matched to a gene: 4. The CDR3 consists of 15 residues. CDR1 and CDR2 (germline): MNHEY, SVGAGI. The CDR3 sequence is CASSSTGKSGNTIYF. As DNA, the CDR3 is TGTGCCAGCAGTTCGACAGGGAAGTCTGGAAACACCATATATTTT.

This chain joins TRBV9 and TRBJ2-1; D possibly corresponds to TRBD2 (5 bases). Per the germline V gene, CDR1 is SGDLS and CDR2 is YYNGEE. This CDR3 is built from 13 residues. V lost 1 base and J lost 10, with 12 bases in between. The CDR3, as DNA: TGTGCCAGCAGCGTAAGCGAGAGCGGCGAGCAGTTCTTC. Its protein product is CASSVSESGEQFF.

The chain employs TRBV5-6 and TRBJ2-5; 11 bases align to TRBD1. V was pared by 4 bases and J by 1 base, with 6 bases of the junction left unmatched. This CDR3 spans 16 amino acids. Germline V gives CDR1 SGHDT, CDR2 YYEEEE. The CDR3: CASSEAGTGGQETQYF. The CDR3 nucleotides are TGTGCCAGCAGCGAAGCCGGGACAGGGGGCCAAGAGACCCAGTACTTC.

The V gene is TRBV30, the J gene TRBJ2-7, with TRBD2 matching 12 bases. The V and J ends lost 5 bases and 7 bases, in that order; junction bases with no gene match: 6. The V gene's germline CDR1 is GTSNPN and CDR2 SVGIG (reference sequence). The CDR3 consists of 13 residues. CDR3 region: CAWVLAGGREQYF. CDR3 in DNA: TGTGCCTGGGTTCTAGCGGGGGGGCGTGAGCAGTACTTC.

The chain has TRBV6-5 and TRBJ2-2, with a weak D call TRBD1 (6 bases). Trimming took off 2 bases at V and 5 bases at J, with 12 bases between the two ends. The CDR3 runs 15 residues. In germline, CDR1 is MNHEY, CDR2 SVGAGI. CDR3 protein: CASSYGQGKTGELFF. The CDR3 DNA reads as TGTGCCAGCAGTTACGGGCAGGGGAAAACCGGGGAGCTGTTTTTT.

Only a few counts were recorded for this clone. V is TRBV11-3 and J is TRBJ2-1, with a weak D call TRBD1 (8 bases). The germline gives CDR1 SGHNT, CDR2 YENEEA. This CDR3 is 16 amino acids long. V was shortened by 2 bases and J by 2 bases, with 13 bases between the two germline ends. The CDR3 region is CASSLNRGGTYNEQFF. CDR3 coding DNA: TGTGCCAGCAGCTTAAACAGGGGGGGGACCTACAATGAGCAGTTCTTC.

V usage is TRBV30 and J usage is TRBJ1-1, with 8 positions matching TRBD1. V was pared by 2 bases and J by 6 bases, with 11 bases of the junction left unmatched. The CDR3 sequence is 15 residues long. Germline lookup yields CDR1 GTSNPN and CDR2 SVGIG (reference sequence). DNA of the CDR3: TGTGCCTGGAGTAACACAGGACAGGGAGGCCCTGAAGCTTTCTTT. Encoded protein: CAWSNTGQGGPEAFF.

This chain connects TRBV7-3 to TRBJ1-3; D is uncertain. CDR1 SGHTA and CDR2 FQGTGA come from the germline V gene. CDR3 size: 17 residues. V shed 5 bases and J shed 0 bases, with 17 bases lying between them. CDR3 sequence reads: CASSPDGLDYSGNTIYF. In nucleotides, the CDR3 is TGTGCCAGCAGCCCGGACGGACTTGACTACTCTGGAAACACCATATATTTT.

V gene TRBV19 combines with J gene TRBJ1-1; D gene ambiguous. Trimming pared 10 bases from V and 1 base from J, leaving 13 bases between. CDR1 and CDR2 (germline): LNHDA, SQIVND (reference sequence). The CDR3 extends over 13 amino acids. The chain's CDR3 is CATLSSGNTEAFF. The CDR3 DNA is TGTGCCACCCTGAGCTCAGGGAACACTGAAGCTTTCTTT.

The chain uses TRBV19 and TRBJ1-2; TRBD1 might be the D (6 bases). The germline gives CDR1 LNHDA, CDR2 SQIVND (reference sequence). CDR3 length: 15 amino acids. V shed 5 bases and J shed 5 bases, with 18 bases lying between them. The CDR3 DNA reads TGTGCCAGTAGTTCACAGGGCACCTCTAGGTATGGCTACACCTTC. This gives the protein CASSSQGTSRYGYTF.